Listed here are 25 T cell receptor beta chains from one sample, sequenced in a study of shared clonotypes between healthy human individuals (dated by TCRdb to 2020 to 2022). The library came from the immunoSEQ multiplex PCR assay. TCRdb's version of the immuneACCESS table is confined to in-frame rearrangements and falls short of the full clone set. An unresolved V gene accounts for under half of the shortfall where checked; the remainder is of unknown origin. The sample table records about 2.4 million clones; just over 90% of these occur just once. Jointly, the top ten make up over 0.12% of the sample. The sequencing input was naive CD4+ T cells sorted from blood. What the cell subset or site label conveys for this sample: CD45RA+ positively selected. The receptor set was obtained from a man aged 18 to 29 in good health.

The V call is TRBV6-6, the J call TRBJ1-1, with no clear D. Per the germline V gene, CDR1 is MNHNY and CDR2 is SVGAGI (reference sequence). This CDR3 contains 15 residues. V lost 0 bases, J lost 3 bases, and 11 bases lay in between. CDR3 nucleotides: TGTGCCAGCAGTTACTCGCCAAAATCGCACACTGAAGCTTTCTTT. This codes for CASSYSPKSHTEAFF.

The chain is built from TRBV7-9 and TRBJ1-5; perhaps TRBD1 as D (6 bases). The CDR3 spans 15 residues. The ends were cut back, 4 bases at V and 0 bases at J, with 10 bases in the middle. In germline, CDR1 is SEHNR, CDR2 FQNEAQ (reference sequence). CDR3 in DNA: TGTGCCAGCAGCTCAACAGGGAATAGCAATCAGCCCCAGCATTTT. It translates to CASSSTGNSNQPQHF.

CDR3 in amino acids: CASRRVGSEKLFF. The CDR3 DNA reads TGCGCCAGCAGAAGGGTGGGGAGTGAAAAACTGTTTTTT. This chain uses TRBV4-3 with TRBJ1-4; D gene uncertain. There are 13 residues in the CDR3. Germline V CDR1 and CDR2: LGHNA, YSLEER. Deletions cut 6 bases from V and 7 bases from J, with 12 bases between.

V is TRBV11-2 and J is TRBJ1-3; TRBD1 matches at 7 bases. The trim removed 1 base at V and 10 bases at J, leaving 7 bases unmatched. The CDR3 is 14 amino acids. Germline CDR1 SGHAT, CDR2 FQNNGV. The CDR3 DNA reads TGTGCCAGCAGCTTAGGAGCAGGGGGTGCGACCATATATTTT. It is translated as CASSLGAGGATIYF.

The CDR3 sequence: CASSRPTSGKAYSYNEQFF. CDR3 sequence (DNA): TGTGCCAGCAGCCGTCCGACTAGCGGCAAAGCTTACTCCTACAATGAGCAGTTCTTC. The chain joins TRBV7-2 to TRBJ2-1, with 9 nucleotides matching TRBD2. CDR3 size: 19 residues. Losses at the gene ends were 5 bases for V and 0 bases for J; bases not matched to a gene: 14. Germline V gene sequence: CDR1 SGHTA, CDR2 FQGNSA.

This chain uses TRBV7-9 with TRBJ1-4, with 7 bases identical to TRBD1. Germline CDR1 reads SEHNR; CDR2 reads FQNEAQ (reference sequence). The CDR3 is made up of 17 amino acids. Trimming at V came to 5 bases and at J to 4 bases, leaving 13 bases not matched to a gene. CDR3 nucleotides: TGTGCCAGCAGCCGCCAGGGGGTTCAACGGGGTAATGAAAAACTGTTTTTT. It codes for CASSRQGVQRGNEKLFF.

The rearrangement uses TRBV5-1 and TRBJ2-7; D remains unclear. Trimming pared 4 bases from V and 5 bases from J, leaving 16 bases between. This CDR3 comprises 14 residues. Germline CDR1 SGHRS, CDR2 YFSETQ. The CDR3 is CASSGPGLGDEQYF. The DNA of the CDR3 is TGCGCCAGCAGCGGCCCAGGCTTAGGCGACGAGCAGTACTTC.

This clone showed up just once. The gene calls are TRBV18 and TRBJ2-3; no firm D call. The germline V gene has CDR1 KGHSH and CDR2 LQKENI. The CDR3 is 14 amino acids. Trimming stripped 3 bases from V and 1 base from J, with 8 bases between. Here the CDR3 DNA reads TGTGCCAGCTCACCTGGGCGGCGCACAGATACGCAGTATTTT. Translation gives CASSPGRRTDTQYF.

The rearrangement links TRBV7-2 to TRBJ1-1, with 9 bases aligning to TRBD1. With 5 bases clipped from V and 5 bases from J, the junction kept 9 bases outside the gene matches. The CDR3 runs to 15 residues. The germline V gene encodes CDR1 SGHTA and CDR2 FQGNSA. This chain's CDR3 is CASSLTQGAGTEAFF. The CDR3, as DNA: TGTGCCAGCAGCCTAACACAGGGGGCGGGAACTGAAGCTTTCTTT.

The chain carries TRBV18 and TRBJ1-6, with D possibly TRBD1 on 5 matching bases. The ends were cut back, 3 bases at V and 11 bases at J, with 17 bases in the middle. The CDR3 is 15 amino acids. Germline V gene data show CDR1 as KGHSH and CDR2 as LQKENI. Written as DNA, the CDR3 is TGTGCCAGCTCACCCCTCGGGCAGGGCAAGGCACCCCTCCACTTT. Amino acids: CASSPLGQGKAPLHF.

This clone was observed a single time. The CDR3 DNA follows: TGTGCCAGCAGGGGACTTGGGACGGCTTTTGGGGAAAAACTGTTTTTT. This codes for CASRGLGTAFGEKLFF. The chain links TRBV6-6 to TRBJ1-4, with D possibly TRBD1 on 5 matching bases. Germline CDR1 MNHNY, CDR2 SVGAGI (reference sequence). Trimming shortened V by 6 bases and J by 8 bases, and 22 bases separated the two germline ends. This CDR3 contains 16 residues.

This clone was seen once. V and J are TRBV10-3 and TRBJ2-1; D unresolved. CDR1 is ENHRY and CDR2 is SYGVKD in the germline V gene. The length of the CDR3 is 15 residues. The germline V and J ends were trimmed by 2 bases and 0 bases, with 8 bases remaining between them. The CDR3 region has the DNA TGTGCCATCAGTGAGGTGGGATACTCCTACAATGAGCAGTTCTTC. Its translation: CAISEVGYSYNEQFF.

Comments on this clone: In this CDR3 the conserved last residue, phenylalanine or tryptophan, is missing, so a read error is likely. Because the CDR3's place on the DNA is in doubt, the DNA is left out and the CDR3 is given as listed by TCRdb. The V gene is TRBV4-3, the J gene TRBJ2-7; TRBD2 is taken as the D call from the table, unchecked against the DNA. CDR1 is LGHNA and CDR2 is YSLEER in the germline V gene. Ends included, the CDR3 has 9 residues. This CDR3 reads CANRLARAL.

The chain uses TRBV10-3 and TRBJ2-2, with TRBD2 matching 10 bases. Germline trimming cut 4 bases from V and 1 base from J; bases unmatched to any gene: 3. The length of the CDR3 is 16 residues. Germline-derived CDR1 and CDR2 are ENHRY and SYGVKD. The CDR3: CAISGRLAGNTGELFF. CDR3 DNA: TGTGCCATCAGTGGTAGACTAGCGGGGAACACCGGGGAGCTGTTTTTT.

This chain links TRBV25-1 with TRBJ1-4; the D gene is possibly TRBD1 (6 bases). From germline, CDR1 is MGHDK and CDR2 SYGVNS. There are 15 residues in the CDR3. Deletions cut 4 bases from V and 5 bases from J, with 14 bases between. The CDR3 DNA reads TGTGCCAGCAGTGTCCTGACAGGCGGCAATGAAAAACTGTTTTTT. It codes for CASSVLTGGNEKLFF.

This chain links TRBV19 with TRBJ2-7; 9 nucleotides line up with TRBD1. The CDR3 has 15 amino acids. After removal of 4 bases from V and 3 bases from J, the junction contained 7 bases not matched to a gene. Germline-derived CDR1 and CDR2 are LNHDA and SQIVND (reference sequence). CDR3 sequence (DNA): TGTGCCAGTAGTACACTACGGGGACAGGGCTACGAGCAGTACTTC. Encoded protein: CASSTLRGQGYEQYF.

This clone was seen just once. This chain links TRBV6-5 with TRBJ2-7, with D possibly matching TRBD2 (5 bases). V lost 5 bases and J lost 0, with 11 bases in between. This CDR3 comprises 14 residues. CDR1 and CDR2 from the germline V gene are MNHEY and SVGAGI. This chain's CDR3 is CASSQKAGSYEQYF. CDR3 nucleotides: TGTGCCAGCAGTCAAAAGGCGGGCTCCTACGAGCAGTACTTC.

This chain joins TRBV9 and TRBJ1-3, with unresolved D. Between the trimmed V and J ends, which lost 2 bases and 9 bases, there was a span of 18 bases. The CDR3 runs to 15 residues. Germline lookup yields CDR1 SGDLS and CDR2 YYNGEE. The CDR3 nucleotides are TGTGCCAGCAGCGTTAACGGCTTAACGGTTAGCACCATATATTTT. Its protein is CASSVNGLTVSTIYF.

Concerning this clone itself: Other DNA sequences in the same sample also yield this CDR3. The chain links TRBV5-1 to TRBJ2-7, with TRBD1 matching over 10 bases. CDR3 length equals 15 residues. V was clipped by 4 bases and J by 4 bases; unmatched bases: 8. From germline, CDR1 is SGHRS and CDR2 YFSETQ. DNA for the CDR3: TGCGCCAGCAGCCCCACCCCGGGACAGGGGTACGAGCAGTACTTC. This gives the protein CASSPTPGQGYEQYF.

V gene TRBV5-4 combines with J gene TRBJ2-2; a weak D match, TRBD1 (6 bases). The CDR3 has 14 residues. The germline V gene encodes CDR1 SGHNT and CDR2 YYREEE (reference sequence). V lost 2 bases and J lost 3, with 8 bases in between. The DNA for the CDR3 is TGTGCCAGCAGCTTCACAGGGTACACCGGGGAGCTGTTTTTT. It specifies CASSFTGYTGELFF.

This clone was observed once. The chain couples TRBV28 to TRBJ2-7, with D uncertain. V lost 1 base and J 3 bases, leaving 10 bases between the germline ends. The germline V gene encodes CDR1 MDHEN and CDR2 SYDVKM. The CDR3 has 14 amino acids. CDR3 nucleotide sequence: TGTGCCAGCAGTTTATACGGAATAGGCTACGAGCAGTACTTC. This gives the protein CASSLYGIGYEQYF.

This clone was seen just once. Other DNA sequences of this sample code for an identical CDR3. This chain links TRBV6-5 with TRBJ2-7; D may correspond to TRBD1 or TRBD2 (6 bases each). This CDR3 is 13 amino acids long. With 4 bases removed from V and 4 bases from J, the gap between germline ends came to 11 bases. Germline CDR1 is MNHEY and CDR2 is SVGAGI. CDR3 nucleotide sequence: TGTGCCAGCAGTTCCCGGGGGCCGTACGAGCAGTACTTC. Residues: CASSSRGPYEQYF.

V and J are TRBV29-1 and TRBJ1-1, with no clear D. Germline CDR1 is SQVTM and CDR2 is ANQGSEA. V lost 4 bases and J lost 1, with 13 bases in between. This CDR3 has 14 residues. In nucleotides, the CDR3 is TGCAGCGTTGGCCGCTTGCTTGAGAACACTGAAGCTTTCTTT. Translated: CSVGRLLENTEAFF.

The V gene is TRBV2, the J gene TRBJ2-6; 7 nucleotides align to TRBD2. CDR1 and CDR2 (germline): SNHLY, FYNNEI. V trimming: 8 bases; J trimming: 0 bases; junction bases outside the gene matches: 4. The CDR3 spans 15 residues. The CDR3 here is CASGEGFSGANVLTF. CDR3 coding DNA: TGTGCCAGCGGGGAGGGGTTCTCTGGGGCCAACGTCCTGACTTTC.

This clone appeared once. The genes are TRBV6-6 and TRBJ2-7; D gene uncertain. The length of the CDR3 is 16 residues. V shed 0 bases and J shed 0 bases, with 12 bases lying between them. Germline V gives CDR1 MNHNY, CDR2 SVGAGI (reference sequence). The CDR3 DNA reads TGTGCCAGCAGTTACTCGAAACCGTACCTCTCCTACGAGCAGTACTTC. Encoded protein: CASSYSKPYLSYEQYF.